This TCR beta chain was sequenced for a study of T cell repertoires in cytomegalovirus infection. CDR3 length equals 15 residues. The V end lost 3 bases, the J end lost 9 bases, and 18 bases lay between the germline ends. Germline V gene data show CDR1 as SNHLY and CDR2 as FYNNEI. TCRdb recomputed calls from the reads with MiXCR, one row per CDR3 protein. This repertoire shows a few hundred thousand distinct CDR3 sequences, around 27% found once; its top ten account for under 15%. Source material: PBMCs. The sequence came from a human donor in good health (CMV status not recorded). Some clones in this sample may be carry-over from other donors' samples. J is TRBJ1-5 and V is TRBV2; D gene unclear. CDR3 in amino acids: CASSDSWPQVGPQHF. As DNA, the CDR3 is TGTGCCAGCAGTGATTCGTGGCCGCAGGTCGGGCCCCAGCATTTT. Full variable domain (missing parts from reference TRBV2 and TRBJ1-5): EPEVTQTPSHQVTQMGQEVILRCVPISNHLYFYWYRQILGQKVEFLVSFYNNEISEKSEIFDDQFSVERPDGSNFTLKIRSTKLEDSAMYFCASSDSWPQVGPQHFGDGTRLSIL.